A single sample gave rise to the 6 T cell receptor beta chains below, sequenced in a study of beta chain features in type 1 diabetes. Study results and caveats: Moderately but significantly shorter TCRB CDR3s were found in Type 1 diabetes patients in all four CD4+ subsets.

No antigen has been identified for these receptors. Reverse transcribing all isolated RNA meant expressed TCRB transcripts were sequenced. TCRdb keeps only in-frame clones here, not all; method: immunoSEQ multiplex PCR. The sample has around 130,000 clones, around 9% seen once. Sequencing was performed on central memory CD4+ T cells from blood. Source of these receptors: a young man with type 1 diabetes.

The rearrangement joins TRBV6-6 to TRBJ1-2, with a weak D call TRBD1 (6 bases). Trimming stripped 5 bases from V and 8 bases from J, with 18 bases between. The CDR3 has 14 residues. CDR1 is MNHNY and CDR2 is SVGAGI in the germline V gene (reference sequence). Here the CDR3 DNA reads TGTGCCAGCAGTCCCCGGGACACTACGGGGGGCTACACCTTC. It codes for CASSPRDTTGGYTF.

The J gene is TRBJ1-4, the V gene TRBV7-9; 7 positions agree with TRBD1. The CDR3 is made up of 14 amino acids. Germline V gene sequence: CDR1 SEHNR, CDR2 FQNEAQ (reference sequence). Unmatched junction bases numbered 2, after V lost 0 bases and J lost 7 bases. DNA of the CDR3: TGTGCCAGCAGCTTAGCACAGGGGCCTGAAAAACTGTTTTTT. This encodes CASSLAQGPEKLFF.

This clone was counted a few times. The chain links TRBV28 to TRBJ2-1, with 10 bases that match TRBD1. Looked up from germline, CDR1 is MDHEN and CDR2 is SYDVKM. J lost 7 bases, V lost 4 bases, and 10 bases had no gene match. The CDR3 spans 16 residues. The CDR3 sequence is CASSSGTGDRGNEQFF. The CDR3 DNA follows: TGTGCCAGCAGTTCCGGGACAGGGGACCGTGGGAATGAGCAGTTCTTC.

The rearrangement joins TRBV5-1 to TRBJ2-3; 9 bases map to TRBD2. Looked up from germline, CDR1 is SGHRS and CDR2 is YFSETQ. After removal of 0 bases from V and 5 bases from J, the junction contained 7 bases not matched to a gene. The CDR3 runs 16 residues. CDR3 nucleotide sequence: TGCGCCAGCAGCTTGGCTCCTAGCGGGGTCCAAGATACGCAGTATTTT. Protein product: CASSLAPSGVQDTQYF.

The CDR3: CASSLRYGTVETQYF. CDR3 DNA sequence: TGTGCCAGCAGTTTACGGTATGGAACAGTAGAGACCCAGTACTTC. The rearrangement joins TRBV28 to TRBJ2-5, with no clear D. Trimming removed 2 bases from V and 4 bases from J, with 14 bases in between. Germline CDR1 and CDR2: MDHEN and SYDVKM. This CDR3 has 15 residues.

Comments on this clone: This may come from a read error, since a much larger clone is one base off. This chain uses TRBV6-5 with TRBJ1-2, with 7 bases lining up with TRBD1. With V trimmed by 6 bases and J by 3 bases, 4 bases remained unmatched. Germline assignment: CDR1 MNHEY and CDR2 SVGAGI. CDR3 size: 13 residues. CDR3 loop: CASSPGTDYGYTF. CDR3 nucleotides: TGTGCCAGCAGCCCCGGGACAGACTATGGCTACACCTTC.